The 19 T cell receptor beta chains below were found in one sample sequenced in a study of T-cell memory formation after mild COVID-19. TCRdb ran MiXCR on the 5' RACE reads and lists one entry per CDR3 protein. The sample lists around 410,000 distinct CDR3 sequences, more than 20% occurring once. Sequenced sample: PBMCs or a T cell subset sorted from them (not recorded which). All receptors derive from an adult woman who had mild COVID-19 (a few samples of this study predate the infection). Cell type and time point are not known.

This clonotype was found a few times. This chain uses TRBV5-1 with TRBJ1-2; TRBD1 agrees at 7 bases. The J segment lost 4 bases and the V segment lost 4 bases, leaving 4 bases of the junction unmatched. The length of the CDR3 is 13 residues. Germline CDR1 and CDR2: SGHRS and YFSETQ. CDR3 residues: CASSVDRIYGYTF. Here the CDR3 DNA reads TGCGCCAGCAGCGTGGACAGGATCTATGGCTACACCTTC.

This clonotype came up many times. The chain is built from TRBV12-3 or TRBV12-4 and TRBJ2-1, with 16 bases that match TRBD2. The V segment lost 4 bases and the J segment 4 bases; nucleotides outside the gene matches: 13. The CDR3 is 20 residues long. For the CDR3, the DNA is TGTGCCAGCAGTTATTCGCCGGGACTAGCGGGAGGGATGCTTTACAATGAGCAGTTCTTC. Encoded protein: CASSYSPGLAGGMLYNEQFF.

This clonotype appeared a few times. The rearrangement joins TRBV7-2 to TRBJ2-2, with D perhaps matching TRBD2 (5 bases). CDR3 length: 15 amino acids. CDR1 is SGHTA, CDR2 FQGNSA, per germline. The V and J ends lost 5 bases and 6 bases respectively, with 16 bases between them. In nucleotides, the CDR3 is TGTGCCAGCAGCCCCTACAGACGGGGTGCCGGGGAGCTGTTTTTT. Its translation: CASSPYRRGAGELFF.

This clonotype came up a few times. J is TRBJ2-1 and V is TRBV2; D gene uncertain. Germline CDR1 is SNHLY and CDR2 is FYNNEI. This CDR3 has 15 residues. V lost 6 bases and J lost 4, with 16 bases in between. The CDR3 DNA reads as TGTGCCAGCAGCCTGCCACCGATTACGTACAATGAGCAGTTCTTC. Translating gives CASSLPPITYNEQFF.

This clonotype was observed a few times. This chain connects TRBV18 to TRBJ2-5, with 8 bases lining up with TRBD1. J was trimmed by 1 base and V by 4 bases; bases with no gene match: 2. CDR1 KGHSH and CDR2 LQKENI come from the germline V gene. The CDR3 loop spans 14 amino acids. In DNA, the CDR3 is TGTGCCAGCTCACACGGGACAGGCCAAGAGACCCAGTACTTC. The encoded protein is CASSHGTGQETQYF.

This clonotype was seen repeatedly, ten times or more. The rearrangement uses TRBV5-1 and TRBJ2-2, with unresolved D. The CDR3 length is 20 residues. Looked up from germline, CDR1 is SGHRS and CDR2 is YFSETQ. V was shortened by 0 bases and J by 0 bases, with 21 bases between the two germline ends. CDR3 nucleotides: TGCGCCAGCAGCTTGGTAGTCGGCGCCTCCACGGCCGCGAACACCGGGGAGCTGTTTTTT. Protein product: CASSLVVGASTAANTGELFF.

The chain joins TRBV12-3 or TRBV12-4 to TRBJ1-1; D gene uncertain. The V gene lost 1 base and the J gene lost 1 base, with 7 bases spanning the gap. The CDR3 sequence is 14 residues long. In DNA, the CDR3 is TGTGCCAGCAGTTTAGGCGGGAAGAACACTGAAGCTTTCTTT. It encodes CASSLGGKNTEAFF.

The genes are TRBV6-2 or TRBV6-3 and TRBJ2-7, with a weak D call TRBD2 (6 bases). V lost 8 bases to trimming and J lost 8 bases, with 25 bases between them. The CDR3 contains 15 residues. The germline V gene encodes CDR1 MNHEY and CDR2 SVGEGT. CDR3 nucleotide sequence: TGTGCCAGCTCGAGTCGAGATGGCGGGATGTGGCAGCAGTACTTC. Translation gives CASSSRDGGMWQQYF.

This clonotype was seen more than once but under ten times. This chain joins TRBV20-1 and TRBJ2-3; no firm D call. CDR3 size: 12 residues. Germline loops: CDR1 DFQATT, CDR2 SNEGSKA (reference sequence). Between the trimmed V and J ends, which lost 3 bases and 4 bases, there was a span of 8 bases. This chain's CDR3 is CSASVLPDTQYF. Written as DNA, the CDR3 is TGCAGTGCTAGCGTCCTCCCAGATACGCAGTATTTT.

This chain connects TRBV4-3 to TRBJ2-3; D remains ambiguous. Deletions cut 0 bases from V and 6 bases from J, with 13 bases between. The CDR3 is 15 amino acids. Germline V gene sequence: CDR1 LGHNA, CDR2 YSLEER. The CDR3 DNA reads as TGCGCCAGCAGCCAAGATCCGGCGGTGTCGGATACGCAGTATTTT. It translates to CASSQDPAVSDTQYF.

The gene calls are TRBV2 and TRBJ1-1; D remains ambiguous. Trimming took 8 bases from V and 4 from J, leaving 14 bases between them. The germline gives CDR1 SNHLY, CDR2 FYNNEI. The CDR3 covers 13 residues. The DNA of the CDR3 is TGTGCCAGCGACGGGCCACTGAGCACTGAAGCTTTCTTT. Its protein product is CASDGPLSTEAFF. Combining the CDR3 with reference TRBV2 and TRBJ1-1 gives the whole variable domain EPEVTQTPSHQVTQMGQEVILRCVPISNHLYFYWYRQILGQKVEFLVSFYNNEISEKSEIFDDQFSVERPDGSNFTLKIRSTKLEDSAMYFCASDGPLSTEAFFGQGTRLTVV.

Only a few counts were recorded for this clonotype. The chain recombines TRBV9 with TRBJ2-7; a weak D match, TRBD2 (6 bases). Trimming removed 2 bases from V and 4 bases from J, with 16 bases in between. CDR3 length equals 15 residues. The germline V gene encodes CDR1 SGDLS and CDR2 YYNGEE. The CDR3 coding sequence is TGTGCCAGCAGCGTCGGAGGGGCCGGCGCTTACGAGCAGTACTTC. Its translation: CASSVGGAGAYEQYF.

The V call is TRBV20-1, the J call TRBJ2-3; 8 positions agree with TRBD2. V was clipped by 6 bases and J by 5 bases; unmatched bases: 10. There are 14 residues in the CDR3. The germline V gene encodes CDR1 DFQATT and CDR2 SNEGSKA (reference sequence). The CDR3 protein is CSAVSGKSVDTQYF. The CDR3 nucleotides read TGCAGTGCGGTTAGCGGGAAGTCGGTAGATACGCAGTATTTT.

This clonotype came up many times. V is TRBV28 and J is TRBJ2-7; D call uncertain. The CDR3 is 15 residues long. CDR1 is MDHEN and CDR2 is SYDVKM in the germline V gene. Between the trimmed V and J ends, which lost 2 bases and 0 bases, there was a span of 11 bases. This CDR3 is CASSLVVGDSYEQYF. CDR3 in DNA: TGTGCCAGCAGTTTAGTAGTCGGCGACTCCTACGAGCAGTACTTC.

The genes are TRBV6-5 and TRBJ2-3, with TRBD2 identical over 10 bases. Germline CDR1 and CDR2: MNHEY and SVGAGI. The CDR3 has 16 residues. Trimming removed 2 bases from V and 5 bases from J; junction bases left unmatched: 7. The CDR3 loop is CASSYRTSGDGDTQYF. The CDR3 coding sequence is TGTGCCAGCAGTTACCGGACTAGCGGAGACGGAGATACGCAGTATTTT.

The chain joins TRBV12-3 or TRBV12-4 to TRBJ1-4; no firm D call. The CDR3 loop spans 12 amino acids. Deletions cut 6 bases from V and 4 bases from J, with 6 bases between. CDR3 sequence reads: CASRRVNEKLFF. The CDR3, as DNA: TGTGCCAGCAGGAGGGTTAATGAAAAACTGTTTTTT.

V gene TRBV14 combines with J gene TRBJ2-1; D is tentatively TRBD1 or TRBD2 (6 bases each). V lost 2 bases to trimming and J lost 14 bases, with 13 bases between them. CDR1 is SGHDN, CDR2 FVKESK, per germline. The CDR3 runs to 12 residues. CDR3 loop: CASSQQGTVKFF. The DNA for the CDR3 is TGTGCCAGCAGCCAACAGGGGACTGTAAAGTTCTTC.

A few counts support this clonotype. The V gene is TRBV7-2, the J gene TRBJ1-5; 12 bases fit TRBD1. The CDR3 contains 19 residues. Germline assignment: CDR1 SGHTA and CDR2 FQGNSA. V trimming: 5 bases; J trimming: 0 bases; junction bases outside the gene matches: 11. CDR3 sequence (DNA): TGTGCCAGCAGCGTTACCGGGACAGGGGGCCTCAGTAGCAATCAGCCCCAGCATTTT. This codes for CASSVTGTGGLSSNQPQHF.

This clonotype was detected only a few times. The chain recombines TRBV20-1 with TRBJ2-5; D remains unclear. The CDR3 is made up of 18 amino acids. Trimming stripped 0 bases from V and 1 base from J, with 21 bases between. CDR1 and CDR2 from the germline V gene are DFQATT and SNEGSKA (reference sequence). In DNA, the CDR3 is TGCAGTGCTAGAGATCTCCCGAGATTGAGTCACAGCCAAGAGACCCAGTACTTC. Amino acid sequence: CSARDLPRLSHSQETQYF.